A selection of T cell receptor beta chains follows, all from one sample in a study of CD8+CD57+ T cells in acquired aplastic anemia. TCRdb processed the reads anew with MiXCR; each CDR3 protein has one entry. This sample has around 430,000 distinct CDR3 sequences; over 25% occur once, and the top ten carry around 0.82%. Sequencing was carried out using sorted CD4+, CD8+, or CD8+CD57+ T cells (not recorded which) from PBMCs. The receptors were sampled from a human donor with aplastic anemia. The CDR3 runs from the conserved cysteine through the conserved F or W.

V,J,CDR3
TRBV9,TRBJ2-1,CASSQFRGEQFF
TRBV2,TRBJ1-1,CASSKDSGGNTEAFF
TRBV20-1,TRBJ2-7,CSARGETTYEQYF
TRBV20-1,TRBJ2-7,CSARDWGQLTSGGYEQYF
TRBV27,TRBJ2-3,CASSLRGTGSDTQYF
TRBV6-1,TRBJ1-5,CASSDPGQGYQPQHF
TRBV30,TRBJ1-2,CAWSVPLTGFYGYTF
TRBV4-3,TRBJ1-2,CASSQVFGLGYTF
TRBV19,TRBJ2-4,CASSVTGLAKNIQYF
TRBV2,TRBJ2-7,CASRRPGTDEQYF
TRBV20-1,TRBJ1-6,CSARRQGRPNSPLHF
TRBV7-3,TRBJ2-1,CASSLTGTRGDEQFF
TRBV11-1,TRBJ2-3,CASSQGRLAGVTDTQYF
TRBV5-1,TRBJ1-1,CASNLGLGTEAFF
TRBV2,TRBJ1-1,CASSAEGGRNTEAFF
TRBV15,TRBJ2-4,CATSRDQTVGGSKNIQYF
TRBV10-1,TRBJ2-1,CASSEKGDEQFF
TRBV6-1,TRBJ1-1,CASSEHGQGYTEAFF
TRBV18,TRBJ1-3,CASSSGSTGNTIYF
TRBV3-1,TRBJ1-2,CASSRIDRLPTF
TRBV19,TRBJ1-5,CASSPRFKSQGTQPQHF
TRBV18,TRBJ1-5,CASSPTGLAGQPQHF
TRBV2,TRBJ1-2,CASSEDNGVGYTF
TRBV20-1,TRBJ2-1,CSAMRVNNEQFF
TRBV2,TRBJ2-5,CASSEGIRAGVGQETQYF
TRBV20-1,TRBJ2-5,CSARAVGPQETQYF
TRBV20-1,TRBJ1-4,CSARDVRTWNEKLFF
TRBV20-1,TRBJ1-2,CSARLRAGSFGYTF
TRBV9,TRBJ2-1,CASSSTGSSYNEQFF
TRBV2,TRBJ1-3,CASSEEGGLGNTIYF
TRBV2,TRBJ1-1,CAKDRGPVNTEALF
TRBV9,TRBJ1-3,CASSVGSGQGNTIYF
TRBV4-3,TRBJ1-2,CASSHRQGITYDYTF
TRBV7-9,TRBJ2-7,CASSSVPQSYEQYF
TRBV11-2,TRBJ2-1,CASTHVGEQFF
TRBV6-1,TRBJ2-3,CASSEAGTGVADTQYF
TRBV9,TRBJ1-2,CASSHIGQGASGYTF